Presented here are 29 T cell receptor beta chains from one specimen sequenced in a study of Tregs in tolerant kidney transplant recipients. The data were produced by immunoSEQ multiplex PCR, yet TCRdb's version contains in-frame clones alone and is incomplete. The sample has under 80,000 clones, around 85% seen once. The sample in question was Tregs from blood, obtained before the transplant. All receptors come from a human donor who received a combined kidney and bone marrow transplant.

This clone was seen once. The rearrangement joins TRBV2 to TRBJ2-1, with a tentative D call TRBD2 (5 bases). Germline CDR1 is SNHLY and CDR2 is FYNNEI. Between the trimmed V and J ends, which lost 6 bases and 5 bases, there was a span of 20 bases. This CDR3 comprises 16 residues. The chain's CDR3 is CASSGGRRMGDNEQFF. In DNA, the CDR3 is TGTGCCAGCAGCGGAGGTAGGCGCATGGGAGACAATGAGCAGTTCTTC.

The V and J genes are TRBV5-1 and TRBJ2-2; D remains unclear. This CDR3 has 13 amino acids. Germline V gene sequence: CDR1 SGHRS, CDR2 YFSETQ. V was clipped by 3 bases and J by 6 bases, with 9 bases between them. This CDR3 is CASSWSGPGELFF. In DNA form, the CDR3 reads TGCGCCAGCAGCTGGTCCGGACCCGGGGAGCTGTTTTTT.

The rearrangement uses TRBV27 and TRBJ2-6; TRBD1 matches at 8 bases. Per the germline V gene, CDR1 is MNHEY and CDR2 is SMNVEV (reference sequence). V lost 6 bases to trimming and J lost 0 bases; unmatched junction nucleotides: 13. The CDR3 totals 19 residues. CDR3: CASRYLVRGPVSGANVLTF. The DNA of the CDR3 is TGTGCCAGCAGATACCTAGTCAGGGGGCCTGTCTCTGGGGCCAACGTCCTGACTTTC.

This clone occurred a few times. The chain couples TRBV10-3 to TRBJ1-4, with D perhaps TRBD1 (5 bases). Germline V lookup: CDR1 ENHRY, CDR2 SYGVKD. Trimming shortened V by 3 bases and J by 8 bases, and 13 bases separated the two germline ends. This CDR3 contains 14 residues. The CDR3 is CAISEGTAFEKLFF. The CDR3 DNA follows: TGTGCCATCAGTGAAGGGACGGCGTTCGAAAAACTGTTTTTT.

The chain carries TRBV10-3 and TRBJ2-1, with D perhaps TRBD2 (5 bases). Germline values: CDR1 ENHRY, CDR2 SYGVKD. The CDR3 covers 11 residues. Trimming took 5 bases from V and 9 from J, leaving 8 bases between them. This CDR3 is CAISRTVEQFF. In DNA form, the CDR3 reads TGTGCCATCAGTCGGACTGTTGAGCAGTTCTTC.

The genes are TRBV6-1 and TRBJ2-1, with 7 bases that match TRBD2. Trimming removed 7 bases from V and 12 bases from J; junction bases left unmatched: 9. Germline V CDR1 and CDR2: MNHNS, SASEGT. This CDR3 region has 12 residues. For the CDR3, the DNA is TGTGCCAGCACCAGCTCGACGGGAGGGCAGTTCTTC. Its translation: CASTSSTGGQFF.

The chain recombines TRBV27 with TRBJ2-7, with D tentatively TRBD2 (5 bases). Germline CDR1 MNHEY, CDR2 SMNVEV (reference sequence). Trimming took 0 bases from V and 8 from J, leaving 11 bases between them. This CDR3 contains 13 residues. CDR3 sequence (DNA): TGTGCCAGCAGTTTATCGAGGGATCTCCAGCAGTACTTC. This encodes CASSLSRDLQQYF.

J is TRBJ1-3 and V is TRBV11-2; D remains unclear. CDR1 SGHAT and CDR2 FQNNGV come from the germline V gene. The CDR3 is 11 amino acids. V was pared by 6 bases and J by 7 bases, with 7 bases between. Here the CDR3 reads CASRLLNTIYF. CDR3 nucleotides: TGTGCCAGCAGGTTGTTGAACACCATATATTTT.

Comment on this clone: Other nucleotide sequences in the sample specify the same CDR3. V gene TRBV5-1 combines with J gene TRBJ2-7; no clear D gene. With 0 bases removed from V and 6 bases from J, the gap between germline ends came to 4 bases. CDR1 SGHRS and CDR2 YFSETQ come from the germline V gene. The CDR3 contains 11 residues. In DNA form, the CDR3 reads TGCGCCAGCAGCTTGGGTGGCGAGCAGTACTTC. Residues: CASSLGGEQYF.

This rearrangement joins TRBV18 to TRBJ1-2; 7 positions agree with TRBD1. The CDR3 runs 16 residues. Per germline, CDR1 KGHSH and CDR2 LQKENI. The trim removed 2 bases at V and 5 bases at J, leaving 11 bases unmatched. Written as DNA, the CDR3 is TGTGCCAGCTCACCAACGGTTACAGGGGAAATATATGGCTACACCTTC. This sequence encodes CASSPTVTGEIYGYTF. Using reference TRBV18 and TRBJ1-2 for the parts outside the CDR3, the full variable domain is NAGVMQNPRHLVRRRGQEARLRCSPMKGHSHVYWYRQLPEEGLKFMVYLQKENIIDESGMPKERFSAEFPKEGPSILRIQQVVRGDSAAYFCASSPTVTGEIYGYTFGSGTRLTVV.

The chain carries TRBV5-1 and TRBJ1-3, with 9 bases aligning to TRBD1. The germline CDR1 and CDR2 sequences are SGHRS and YFSETQ. The CDR3 length is 16 residues. The V segment lost 3 bases and the J segment 0 bases; nucleotides outside the gene matches: 4. The DNA of the CDR3 is TGCGCCAGCAGCTCTGGACAGGGGAGCTCTGGAAACACCATATATTTT. Its translation: CASSSGQGSSGNTIYF.

The CDR3 sequence: CASSEFGTGGVDAFF. As DNA, the CDR3 is TGTGCCAGCAGTGAATTTGGGACAGGGGGCGTGGACGCTTTCTTT. This chain uses TRBV25-1 with TRBJ1-1, with TRBD1 matching over 12 bases. The CDR3 sequence is 15 residues long. The germline V gene has CDR1 MGHDK and CDR2 SYGVNS. V lost 1 base and J lost 11; bases outside the gene matches: 8.

The chain carries TRBV4-1 and TRBJ2-1; D is perhaps TRBD2 (7 bases). Trimming shortened V by 4 bases and J by 2 bases, and 18 bases separated the two germline ends. The CDR3 totals 17 residues. Germline lookup yields CDR1 MGHRA and CDR2 YSYEKL. The CDR3 loop is CASSRLNRGAAYNEQFF. As DNA, the CDR3 is TGCGCCAGCAGCCGACTCAACCGGGGGGCAGCCTACAATGAGCAGTTCTTC.

The V and J genes are TRBV11-2 and TRBJ2-2, with D perhaps matching TRBD2 (5 bases). Germline V lookup: CDR1 SGHAT, CDR2 FQNNGV. The CDR3 runs to 16 residues. V lost 5 bases, J lost 0 bases, and 13 bases lay in between. In DNA form, the CDR3 reads TGTGCCAGCAGCGCTCGGACTTACCCGAACACCGGGGAGCTGTTTTTT. Amino acids: CASSARTYPNTGELFF. Variable domain in full (rest from reference TRBV11-2 and TRBJ2-2): EAGVAQSPRYKIIEKRQSVAFWCNPISGHATLYWYQQILGQGPKLLIQFQNNGVVDDSQLPKDRFSAERLKGVDSTLKIQPAKLEDSAVYLCASSARTYPNTGELFFGEGSRLTVL.

The chain recombines TRBV5-7 with TRBJ2-3, with D perhaps TRBD1 or TRBD2 (5 bases each). TRBV5-7 is treated as an ORF (open reading frame) with a function not yet certain. The length of the CDR3 is 15 residues. Trimming removed 4 bases from V and 2 bases from J, with 14 bases in between. The CDR3 DNA sequence: TGTGCCAGCAGCCCGGGACGGACACCCACAGATACGCAGTATTTT. It yields the protein CASSPGRTPTDTQYF.

This chain joins TRBV7-8 and TRBJ1-2; TRBD1 matches at 7 bases. The CDR3 totals 14 residues. Germline V gene lookup returns CDR1 SGHVS and CDR2 FQNEAQ. Germline trimming cut 5 bases from V and 3 bases from J; bases unmatched to any gene: 6. CDR3 residues: CASSPGQRDYGYTF. DNA of the CDR3: TGTGCCAGCAGCCCGGGACAGAGAGACTATGGCTACACCTTC.

This chain joins TRBV28 and TRBJ2-5; TRBD1 matches at 8 bases. Judging by the DNA end, TRBJ2-7 fits better; the J call may be wrong. The CDR3 sequence is 16 residues long. CDR1 is MDHEN, CDR2 SYDVKM, per germline. CDR3 amino acids: CASSLAGGASYYEQYF. CDR3 in DNA: TGTGCCAGCAGTTTAGCAGGGGGCGCTTCTTACTACGAGCAGTACTTC.

This sequence joins TRBV12-5 and TRBJ2-3; D uncertain. Germline V gene sequence: CDR1 LGHNT, CDR2 FRNRAP. The CDR3 length is 14 residues. With 6 bases removed from V and 2 bases from J, the gap between germline ends came to 12 bases. The CDR3 nucleotides are TGTGCTAGTGGCCCTAGTTACCACACAGATACGCAGTATTTT. Its protein product is CASGPSYHTDTQYF.

The chain links TRBV10-1 to TRBJ1-1, with a tentative D call TRBD1 (5 bases). Germline V gene sequence: CDR1 WNHNN, CDR2 SYGVQD (reference sequence). The V end was cut by 0 bases, the J end by 5 bases, with 10 bases between. The CDR3 spans 14 residues. This chain's CDR3 is CASSESGGVTEAFF. CDR3 DNA: TGCGCCAGCAGTGAGTCGGGAGGGGTGACTGAAGCTTTCTTT.

The chain joins TRBV5-1 to TRBJ1-6, with 10 nucleotides matching TRBD1. V was pared by 0 bases and J by 8 bases, with 2 bases of the junction left unmatched. This CDR3 has 15 residues. Germline lookup yields CDR1 SGHRS and CDR2 YFSETQ. CDR3 nucleotide sequence: TGCGCCAGCAGCTTGGGTGGGACAGGGGATTCACCCCTCCACTTT. Protein: CASSLGGTGDSPLHF. Combining the CDR3 with reference TRBV5-1 and TRBJ1-6 gives the whole variable domain KAGVTQTPRYLIKTRGQQVTLSCSPISGHRSVSWYQQTPGQGLQFLFEYFSETQRNKGNFPGRFSGRQFSNSRSEMNVSTLELGDSALYLCASSLGGTGDSPLHFGNGTRLTVT.

The genes are TRBV19 and TRBJ2-5, with D hard to call. This CDR3 is 12 amino acids long. V was trimmed by 1 base and J by 5 bases, leaving 5 bases between them. Germline V gene data show CDR1 as LNHDA and CDR2 as SQIVND (reference sequence). The DNA for the CDR3 is TGTGCCAGTAGTATAGGACCGGAGACCCAGTACTTC. This gives the protein CASSIGPETQYF.

The V gene is TRBV5-8, the J gene TRBJ1-6, with 10 bases identical to TRBD1. Germline CDR1 SGHTS, CDR2 YDEGEE. This CDR3 is 18 amino acids long. V shed 2 bases, J shed 0 bases, and the junction held 5 bases outside the gene matches. CDR3 DNA: TGTGCCAGCAGCTTAGGAAGGGACAGGGGCTCCTATAATTCACCCCTCCACTTT. Translating gives CASSLGRDRGSYNSPLHF. The whole variable domain, filled in from reference TRBV5-8 and TRBJ1-6, reads EAGVTQSPTHLIKTRGQQATLRCSPISGHTSVYWYQQALGLGLQFLLWYDEGEERNRGNFPPRFSGRQFPNYSSELNVNALELEDSALYLCASSLGRDRGSYNSPLHFGNGTRLTVT.

The gene calls are TRBV7-9 and TRBJ2-3, with TRBD1 as a possible D gene (5 bases). The V gene's germline CDR1 is SEHNR and CDR2 FQNEAQ (reference sequence). This CDR3 spans 14 amino acids. V was cut by 3 bases and J by 4 bases, with 11 bases left in between. The DNA for the CDR3 is TGTGCCAGCAGCTTGTGGGGCAGCGCAGATACGCAGTATTTT. Its protein is CASSLWGSADTQYF.

This rearrangement joins TRBV7-9 to TRBJ2-1, with 8 bases fitting TRBD1. The CDR3 loop spans 14 amino acids. V lost 7 bases and J lost 4; bases outside the gene matches: 6. The germline V gene has CDR1 SEHNR and CDR2 FQNEAQ (reference sequence). Written as DNA, the CDR3 is TGTGCCAGCAACAACAGGGGGGTTTACAATGAGCAGTTCTTC. Translation: CASNNRGVYNEQFF.

CDR3 DNA sequence: TGTGCCAGCACTAAGGGGTTTATGAACACTGAAGCTTTCTTT. This gives the protein CASTKGFMNTEAFF. The V and J genes are TRBV2 and TRBJ1-1; weak D call: TRBD1 (5 bases). CDR1 is SNHLY and CDR2 is FYNNEI in the germline V gene. The CDR3 contains 14 residues. V was cut by 7 bases and J by 0 bases, with 12 bases left in between.

The chain joins TRBV28 to TRBJ2-2, with a tentative D call TRBD2 (5 bases). Germline CDR1 reads MDHEN; CDR2 reads SYDVKM. Trimming removed 3 bases at V and 7 bases at J, with 12 bases between. There are 14 residues in the CDR3. This CDR3 reads CASSFPGLSGELFF. CDR3 in DNA: TGTGCCAGCAGTTTCCCCGGACTGAGCGGGGAGCTGTTTTTT.

J is TRBJ2-3 and V is TRBV2; D gene uncertain. Germline CDR1 is SNHLY and CDR2 is FYNNEI. This CDR3 spans 13 amino acids. V lost 4 bases, J lost 0 bases, and 5 bases lay in between. The CDR3 region is CASSAESTDTQYF. CDR3 coding DNA: TGTGCCAGCAGTGCGGAGAGCACAGATACGCAGTATTTT.

The chain recombines TRBV28 with TRBJ2-2, with D possibly TRBD1 on 7 matching bases. The germline V and J ends were trimmed by 4 bases and 1 base, with 16 bases remaining between them. The CDR3 is 17 residues long. The V gene's germline CDR1 is MDHEN and CDR2 SYDVKM. Here the CDR3 DNA reads TGTGCCAGCAGTTCTGACAGGGACTGGCGGAACACCGGGGAGCTGTTTTTT. Its translation: CASSSDRDWRNTGELFF.

This clone has only a few counts. This chain uses TRBV7-9 with TRBJ1-1; D is ambiguous. V lost 1 base and J 6 bases, leaving 6 bases between the germline ends. Germline CDR1 is SEHNR and CDR2 is FQNEAQ (reference sequence). The CDR3 sequence is 12 residues long. As DNA, the CDR3 is TGTGCCAGCAGCTTAGGGACCTCTGAAGCTTTCTTT. It translates to CASSLGTSEAFF.